A single sample is the source of the 9 T cell receptor beta chains below, sequenced in a study of blood T cell repertoires in COVID-19. Sequenced by immunoSEQ multiplex PCR; TCRdb stores in-frame clones only, minus some. The sample yields approximately 100,000 clones, 84% seen once. The sample comprised peripheral blood. These TCRs come from a human donor in a cohort sampled during active COVID-19.

This chain joins TRBV21-1 and TRBJ2-3; TRBD2 was called by the table and not checked on the DNA. TRBV21-1 is reported as a pseudogene. The length of the CDR3 is 17 residues. The CDR3 nucleotides read TGTGCCAGCAGCTCCCCGGGACTAGCGGGTCGCACAGATACGCAGTATTTT. As protein: CASSSPGLAGRTDTQYF.

The chain has TRBV9 and TRBJ2-6; 8 bases map to TRBD1. The junction had 7 bases not matched to a gene; V was cut back by 3 bases and J by 2 bases. This CDR3 region has 17 residues. Germline V gene sequence: CDR1 SGDLS, CDR2 YYNGEE. This chain's CDR3 is CASSARQGFAGANVLTF. CDR3 in DNA: TGTGCCAGCAGCGCCAGACAGGGGTTCGCTGGGGCCAACGTCCTGACTTTC.

This chain joins TRBV9 and TRBJ1-2; D is possibly TRBD1 (5 bases). This CDR3 comprises 15 residues. Germline loops: CDR1 SGDLS, CDR2 YYNGEE. Trimming took 0 bases from V and 7 from J, leaving 16 bases between them. DNA of the CDR3: TGTGCCAGCAGCGTAGGGGGCAGTCTGCCGGGTGGCTACACCTTC. It is translated as CASSVGGSLPGGYTF. Full variable domain (rest looked up from reference TRBV9 and TRBJ1-2): DSGVTQTPKHLITATGQRVTLRCSPRSGDLSVYWYQQSLDQGLQFLIQYYNGEERAKGNILERFSAQQFPDLHSELNLSSLELGDSALYFCASSVGGSLPGGYTFGSGTRLTVV.

This rearrangement joins TRBV7-8 to TRBJ1-1; TRBD1 aligns across 7 bases. CDR1 SGHVS and CDR2 FQNEAQ come from the germline V gene. The CDR3 covers 14 residues. J gave up 1 base and V 4 bases, and 3 bases lay outside the gene matches. Here the CDR3 reads CASSSGTENTEAFF. The DNA for the CDR3 is TGTGCCAGCAGCTCAGGGACAGAGAACACTGAAGCTTTCTTT.

This sequence joins TRBV28 and TRBJ1-2; 7 bases are a match to TRBD1. The trim removed 6 bases at V and 3 bases at J, leaving 7 bases unmatched. CDR1 is MDHEN, CDR2 SYDVKM, per germline. There are 14 residues in the CDR3. The CDR3 is CASSENRGYYGYTF. As DNA, the CDR3 is TGTGCCAGCAGCGAAAACAGGGGCTACTATGGCTACACCTTC.

V and J are TRBV5-5 and TRBJ2-5, with D possibly matching TRBD1 (5 bases). Germline V gene lookup returns CDR1 SGHKS and CDR2 YYEKEE (reference sequence). CDR3 length equals 14 residues. The V and J ends lost 0 bases and 1 base respectively, with 7 bases between them. The CDR3 DNA reads as TGTGCCAGCAGCTTGGAGGGGATCCAAGAGACCCAGTACTTC. It codes for CASSLEGIQETQYF.

V and J are TRBV13 and TRBJ2-3; the D gene is possibly TRBD2 (5 bases). V was clipped by 3 bases and J by 3 bases, with 22 bases between them. From germline, CDR1 is PRHDT and CDR2 FYEKMQ (reference sequence). The length of the CDR3 is 18 residues. The CDR3 region has the DNA TGTGCCAGCAGCTTTAAATTGTCCCCGGTGGGAGAGACAGATACGCAGTATTTT. It specifies CASSFKLSPVGETDTQYF.

This clone was observed once. This chain links TRBV10-3 with TRBJ2-2, with TRBD2 matching 14 bases. The CDR3 runs to 18 residues. Germline V gene data show CDR1 as ENHRY and CDR2 as SYGVKD. The V segment lost 6 bases and the J segment 2 bases; nucleotides outside the gene matches: 8. The CDR3 region has the DNA TGTGCCATCAGCCCCATGGGACTAGCGGGGGCCAACACCGGGGAGCTGTTTTTT. It yields the protein CAISPMGLAGANTGELFF.

This chain joins TRBV19 and TRBJ2-3, with TRBD2 as a possible D gene (6 bases). The CDR3 length is 15 residues. Looked up from germline, CDR1 is LNHDA and CDR2 is SQIVND (reference sequence). V dropped 6 bases and J dropped 0 bases, with 13 bases sitting between them. The CDR3 DNA is TGTGCCAGTAGCCCCGTAGGAGGGAGCACAGATACGCAGTATTTT. Translated: CASSPVGGSTDTQYF.